This passage covers 27 T cell receptor beta chains from one sample sequenced in a study of T cells in Graves' hyperthyroidism and ophthalmopathy. From RNA transcripts, TCR beta CDR3 regions were amplified. TCR CDR3 underwent first-round RT-PCR with the HTBI primer set. TCRdb independently ran MiXCR on the multiplex PCR reads; one entry per CDR3 protein. The table shows roughly 290,000 distinct CDR3 sequences, with 13% occurring only once. Sequencing was done on a sample of blood. Receptor source: a woman in her twenties or thirties with Graves' hyperthyroidism that later progressed to Graves' ophthalmopathy.

This clonotype was seen repeatedly, ten times or more. The chain uses TRBV20-1 and TRBJ1-3; 7 nucleotides align to TRBD1. V gave up 1 base and J gave up 10 bases; unmatched junction bases: 10. This CDR3 is built from 14 residues. Looked up from germline, CDR1 is DFQATT and CDR2 is SNEGSKA (reference sequence). DNA for the CDR3: TGCAGTGCTAGAGCCGTGGCAGGGGGGAAGACCATATATTTT. Translating it yields CSARAVAGGKTIYF.

This clonotype occurred many times. This rearrangement joins TRBV2 to TRBJ1-1; unclear D gene. From germline, CDR1 is SNHLY and CDR2 FYNNEI. V was trimmed by 8 bases and J by 3 bases, leaving 13 bases between them. This CDR3 is built from 13 residues. The CDR3 loop reads CASLPGVYTEAFF. The CDR3 DNA reads as TGTGCCAGCCTCCCGGGAGTATACACTGAAGCTTTCTTT.

The chain combines TRBV7-2 with TRBJ2-5; the match to TRBD2 covers 10 bases. Germline assignment: CDR1 SGHTA and CDR2 FQGNSA. This CDR3 is built from 16 residues. V lost 2 bases and J lost 4; bases outside the gene matches: 7. CDR3 residues: CASSLRPAGGPETQYF. DNA for the CDR3: TGTGCCAGCAGCTTAAGGCCAGCGGGGGGGCCAGAGACCCAGTACTTC.

The chain employs TRBV14 and TRBJ2-7; 10 nucleotides agree with TRBD2. The V gene's germline CDR1 is SGHDN and CDR2 FVKESK. The CDR3 has 15 residues. V lost 3 bases, J lost 6 bases, and 8 bases stayed unmatched. This CDR3 is CASSHKREGFFEQYF. The CDR3, as DNA: TGTGCCAGCAGCCACAAGCGGGAGGGTTTCTTCGAGCAGTACTTC. The variable domain in full, completed from reference TRBV14 and TRBJ2-7, reads EAGVTQFPSHSVIEKGQTVTLRCDPISGHDNLYWYRRVMGKEIKFLLHFVKESKQDESGMPNNRFLAERTGGTYSTLKVQPAELEDSGVYFCASSHKREGFFEQYFGPGTRLTVT.

This clonotype showed up just once. At one of its ends the junction is not consistent with the germline gene, which may arise from a read error. The V call is TRBV5-1, the J call TRBJ1-1; tentative D call: TRBD1 (6 bases). The germline V gene has CDR1 SGHRS and CDR2 YFSETQ. The CDR3 is 15 residues long. This CDR3 reads CATYAGTIENTEAFF. DNA for the CDR3: TGTGCCACCTACGCCGGGACAATTGAGAACACTGAAGCTTTCTTT.

Ten or more counts support this clonotype. This chain connects TRBV2 to TRBJ2-2; 9 bases align to TRBD1. Germline V gives CDR1 SNHLY, CDR2 FYNNEI. The CDR3 spans 14 residues. Trimming took 11 bases from V and 1 from J; bases not matched to a gene: 5. The CDR3 bases are TGTGCCGGGGGGGGACAGGGGAACACCGGGGAGCTGTTTTTT. Its translation is CAGGGQGNTGELFF.

This clonotype came up many times. CDR3 coding DNA: TGTGCCAGCACCGGACTAGCCGAGGGCTACGAGCAGTACTTC. Protein: CASTGLAEGYEQYF. This chain uses TRBV6-2 or TRBV6-3 with TRBJ2-7; 8 positions agree with TRBD2. V shed 7 bases, J shed 3 bases, and the junction held 8 bases outside the gene matches. This CDR3 spans 14 amino acids. Germline assignment: CDR1 MNHEY and CDR2 SVGEGT.

Many counts were recorded for this clonotype. The gene calls are TRBV28 and TRBJ2-7, with 9 nucleotides matching TRBD1. The CDR3 contains 14 residues. The junction had 8 bases not matched to a gene; V was cut back by 7 bases and J by 4 bases. The germline V gene encodes CDR1 MDHEN and CDR2 SYDVKM. The DNA for the CDR3 is TGTGCCAGCAAGTTGACAGGGGGTTCGTACGAGCAGTACTTC. As protein: CASKLTGGSYEQYF.

This clonotype was counted ten times or more. The CDR3 nucleotides read TGCGCCAGCAGCCCATGGGGAGGCAGAAACACTGAAGCTTTCTTT. This codes for CASSPWGGRNTEAFF. The V gene is TRBV5-1, the J gene TRBJ1-1; D unresolved. Trimming shortened V by 4 bases and J by 2 bases, and 15 bases separated the two germline ends. The germline V gene encodes CDR1 SGHRS and CDR2 YFSETQ. CDR3 size: 15 residues. The full variable domain, its missing parts supplied by reference TRBV5-1 and TRBJ1-1, is KAGVTQTPRYLIKTRGQQVTLSCSPISGHRSVSWYQQTPGQGLQFLFEYFSETQRNKGNFPGRFSGRQFSNSRSEMNVSTLELGDSALYLCASSPWGGRNTEAFFGQGTRLTVV.

In its sample, this clonotype was seen a few times. The chain carries TRBV3-1 and TRBJ2-5, with 11 bases lining up with TRBD2. The CDR3 contains 16 residues. Unmatched junction bases numbered 7, after V lost 2 bases and J lost 5 bases. Germline CDR1 LGHDT, CDR2 YNNKEL (reference sequence). The CDR3 nucleotides read TGTGCCAGCAGCCAAACTAGCGGGAGTTGGGGGGAGACCCAGTACTTC. Translated: CASSQTSGSWGETQYF.

This clonotype was seen repeatedly, ten times or more. The gene calls are TRBV7-3 and TRBJ2-1; 8 bases fit TRBD2. The CDR3 runs 14 residues. The germline gives CDR1 SGHTA, CDR2 FQGTGA. The V segment lost 6 bases and the J segment 15 bases; nucleotides outside the gene matches: 16. CDR3 loop: CASRPTGGGLELFF. The CDR3 nucleotides are TGTGCCAGCAGACCGACCGGTGGGGGACTAGAGTTGTTCTTC. Combining the CDR3 with reference TRBV7-3 and TRBJ2-1 gives the whole variable domain GAGVSQTPSNKVTEKGKYVELRCDPISGHTALYWYRQSLGQGPEFLIYFQGTGAADDSGLPNDRFFAVRPEGSVSTLKIQRTERGDSAVYLCASRPTGGGLELFFGPGTRLTVL.

This clonotype was seen many times. J is TRBJ1-1 and V is TRBV19; D might be TRBD1 (5 bases). Germline CDR1 LNHDA, CDR2 SQIVND (reference sequence). This CDR3 has 15 amino acids. V was pared by 7 bases and J by 2 bases, with 17 bases between. The DNA for the CDR3 is TGTGCCAGTAATAGGGGCTATGGTTTCAACACTGAAGCTTTCTTT. It translates to CASNRGYGFNTEAFF.

In this sample, this clonotype turned up many times. DNA for the CDR3: TGCGCCAGCAGCCTGGGCAGTAGCGGGAGCTTCGGAACCGGGGAGCTGTTTTTT. This encodes CASSLGSSGSFGTGELFF. The V and J genes are TRBV5-1 and TRBJ2-2, with 9 bases identical to TRBD2. Germline CDR1 SGHRS, CDR2 YFSETQ. Germline trimming cut 4 bases from V and 5 bases from J; bases unmatched to any gene: 15. This CDR3 contains 18 residues.

At least ten counts were recorded for this clonotype. The V call is TRBV5-1, the J call TRBJ2-7; 9 bases agree with TRBD1. CDR1 is SGHRS, CDR2 YFSETQ, per germline. The trim removed 1 base at V and 2 bases at J, leaving 7 bases unmatched. The length of the CDR3 is 16 residues. CDR3 nucleotide sequence: TGCGCCAGCAGCTTGTTTTGGGACAGGGTCCCCTACGAGCAGTACTTC. Protein: CASSLFWDRVPYEQYF.

In its sample, this clonotype was seen many times. The chain couples TRBV3-1 to TRBJ2-7, with D perhaps being TRBD1 or TRBD2 (5 bases each). CDR1 LGHDT and CDR2 YNNKEL come from the germline V gene (reference sequence). CDR3 length equals 12 residues. V was cut by 5 bases and J by 6 bases, with 11 bases left in between. The chain's CDR3 is CASSFSGTEQYF. The DNA for the CDR3 is TGTGCCAGCAGCTTTTCCGGGACCGAGCAGTACTTC.

This clonotype was seen a few times. The chain has TRBV19 and TRBJ2-7; 13 bases align to TRBD2. Germline CDR1 LNHDA, CDR2 SQIVND (reference sequence). The CDR3 loop spans 14 amino acids. Trimming at V came to 8 bases and at J to 5 bases, leaving 6 bases not matched to a gene. The CDR3 sequence is CASCRTSGSDEQYF. CDR3 in DNA: TGTGCCAGTTGTAGGACTAGCGGGAGTGACGAGCAGTACTTC.

This clonotype was detected only a few times. The CDR3 DNA sequence: TGTGCCTGGAGCCTAGGGGGGGGGTCCTACGAGCAGTACTTC. Translating it yields CAWSLGGGSYEQYF. The chain uses TRBV30 and TRBJ2-7, with TRBD2 as a possible D gene (7 bases). Germline CDR1 and CDR2: GTSNPN and SVGIG (reference sequence). This CDR3 region has 14 residues. V lost 3 bases and J 1 base, leaving 13 bases between the germline ends.

This clonotype was recorded a few times. This chain links TRBV28 with TRBJ1-5; D ambiguous. The CDR3 consists of 12 residues. Trimming cost V 5 bases and J 7 bases, with 9 bases left between them. From germline, CDR1 is MDHEN and CDR2 SYDVKM. CDR3 protein: CASSPNEQPQHF. The DNA for the CDR3 is TGTGCCAGCAGTCCAAACGAACAGCCCCAGCATTTT. The whole variable domain, filled in from reference TRBV28 and TRBJ1-5, reads DVKVTQSSRYLVKRTGEKVFLECVQDMDHENMFWYRQDPGLGLRLIYFSYDVKMKEKGDIPEGYSVSREKKERFSLILESASTNQTSMYLCASSPNEQPQHFGDGTRLSIL.

The genes are TRBV12-3 or TRBV12-4 and TRBJ2-5, with D possibly TRBD2 on 5 matching bases. The CDR3 loop spans 13 amino acids. Trimming pared 5 bases from V and 5 bases from J, leaving 12 bases between. CDR3 in amino acids: CASSRQRWETQYF. DNA for the CDR3: TGTGCCAGCAGTCGTCAGCGGTGGGAGACCCAGTACTTC.

The sample holds many counts of this clonotype. The chain uses TRBV28 and TRBJ1-1; D is uncertain. This CDR3 has 14 residues. V was shortened by 3 bases and J by 4 bases, with 12 bases between the two germline ends. Per germline, CDR1 MDHEN and CDR2 SYDVKM. CDR3 sequence: CASSLITGSTEAFF. CDR3 bases: TGTGCCAGCAGTTTGATTACGGGGAGCACTGAAGCTTTCTTT.

This clonotype was recorded many times. This chain's CDR3 is CASSDTWNNQPQHF. The CDR3 nucleotides read TGTGCCAGCAGTGACACCTGGAACAATCAGCCCCAGCATTTT. The chain is built from TRBV6-2 or TRBV6-3 and TRBJ1-5; D gene ambiguous. Germline values: CDR1 MNHEY, CDR2 SVGEGT. CDR3 length: 14 residues. V lost 5 bases, J lost 3 bases, and 11 bases lay in between.

Many counts were recorded for this clonotype. The chain uses TRBV7-9 and TRBJ2-1; 12 bases fit TRBD2. The CDR3 length is 14 residues. Losses at the gene ends were 3 bases for V and 9 bases for J; bases not matched to a gene: 3. Germline V lookup: CDR1 SEHNR, CDR2 FQNEAQ (reference sequence). For the CDR3, the DNA is TGTGCCAGCAGCTTTCTAGCGGGAGGGTTTGAGCAGTTCTTC. It is translated as CASSFLAGGFEQFF.

This clonotype occurred many times. The CDR3 reads CASSQELGADGYTF. The DNA of the CDR3 is TGCGCCAGCAGCCAAGAGCTTGGGGCGGATGGCTACACCTTC. The chain links TRBV4-3 to TRBJ1-2, with a weak D call TRBD1 (5 bases). Germline lookup yields CDR1 LGHNA and CDR2 YSLEER. Trimming took 0 bases from V and 6 from J, leaving 11 bases between them. CDR3 length equals 14 residues.

There are many counts of this clonotype. The V call is TRBV5-1, the J call TRBJ2-7, with D perhaps TRBD2 (5 bases). The CDR3 length is 13 residues. V was trimmed by 4 bases and J by 5 bases, leaving 13 bases between them. Germline V gives CDR1 SGHRS, CDR2 YFSETQ. The CDR3 here is CASSINRGHEQYF. For the CDR3, the DNA is TGCGCCAGCAGCATTAACCGGGGTCACGAGCAGTACTTC.

This clonotype was seen ten or more times. V usage is TRBV10-3 and J usage is TRBJ2-2; tentative D call: TRBD1 (5 bases). The germline gives CDR1 ENHRY, CDR2 SYGVKD. The CDR3 sequence is 14 residues long. V was shortened by 2 bases and J by 7 bases, with 11 bases between the two germline ends. The CDR3, as DNA: TGTGCCATCAGTGAGCCAGGGCAAGGCGGGGAGCTGTTTTTT. This codes for CAISEPGQGGELFF.

A few counts support this clonotype. This chain joins TRBV6-1 and TRBJ2-5, with 8 bases matching TRBD2. CDR3 length equals 14 residues. The V segment lost 6 bases and the J segment 5 bases; nucleotides outside the gene matches: 8. The germline V gene encodes CDR1 MNHNS and CDR2 SASEGT. The CDR3 loop is CASRDGGAGETQYF. The CDR3 nucleotides read TGTGCCAGCAGGGACGGGGGGGCCGGTGAGACCCAGTACTTC.

The CDR3 DNA reads as TGTGCCAGCAGCCTCGGACTAGGTGTCGACGAGCAGTACTTC. Protein sequence: CASSLGLGVDEQYF. This chain uses TRBV3-1 with TRBJ2-7; the match to TRBD2 covers 7 bases. V lost 4 bases to trimming and J lost 5 bases; unmatched junction nucleotides: 8. The CDR3 consists of 14 residues. Germline V CDR1 and CDR2: LGHDT, YNNKEL (reference sequence).